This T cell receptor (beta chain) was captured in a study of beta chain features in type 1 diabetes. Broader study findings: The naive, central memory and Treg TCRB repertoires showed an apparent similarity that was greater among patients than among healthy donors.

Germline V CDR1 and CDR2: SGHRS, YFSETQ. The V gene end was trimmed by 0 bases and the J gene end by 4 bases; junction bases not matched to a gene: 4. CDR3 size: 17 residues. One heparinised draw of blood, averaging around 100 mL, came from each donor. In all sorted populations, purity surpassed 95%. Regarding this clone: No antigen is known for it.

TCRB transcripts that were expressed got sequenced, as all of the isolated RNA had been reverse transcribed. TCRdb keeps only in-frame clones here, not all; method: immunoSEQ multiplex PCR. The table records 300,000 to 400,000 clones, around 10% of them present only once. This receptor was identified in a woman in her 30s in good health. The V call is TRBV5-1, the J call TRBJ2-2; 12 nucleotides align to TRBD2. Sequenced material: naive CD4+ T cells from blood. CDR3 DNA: TGCGCCAGCAGCTTGGGGACTAGCGGGATTGTCACCGGGGAGCTGTTTTTT. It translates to CASSLGTSGIVTGELFF.